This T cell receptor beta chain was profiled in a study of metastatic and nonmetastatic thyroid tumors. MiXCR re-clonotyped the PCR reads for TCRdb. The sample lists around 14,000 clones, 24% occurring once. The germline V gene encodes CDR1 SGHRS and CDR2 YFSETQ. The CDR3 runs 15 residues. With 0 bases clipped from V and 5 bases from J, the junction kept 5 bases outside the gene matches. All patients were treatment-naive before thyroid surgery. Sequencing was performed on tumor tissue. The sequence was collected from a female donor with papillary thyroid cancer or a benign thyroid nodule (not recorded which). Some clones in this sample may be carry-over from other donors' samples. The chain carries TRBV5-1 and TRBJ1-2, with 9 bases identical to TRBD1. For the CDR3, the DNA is TGCGCCAGCAGCTTGGTCGTTGGGACAGGGTATGGCTACACCTTC. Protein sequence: CASSLVVGTGYGYTF.